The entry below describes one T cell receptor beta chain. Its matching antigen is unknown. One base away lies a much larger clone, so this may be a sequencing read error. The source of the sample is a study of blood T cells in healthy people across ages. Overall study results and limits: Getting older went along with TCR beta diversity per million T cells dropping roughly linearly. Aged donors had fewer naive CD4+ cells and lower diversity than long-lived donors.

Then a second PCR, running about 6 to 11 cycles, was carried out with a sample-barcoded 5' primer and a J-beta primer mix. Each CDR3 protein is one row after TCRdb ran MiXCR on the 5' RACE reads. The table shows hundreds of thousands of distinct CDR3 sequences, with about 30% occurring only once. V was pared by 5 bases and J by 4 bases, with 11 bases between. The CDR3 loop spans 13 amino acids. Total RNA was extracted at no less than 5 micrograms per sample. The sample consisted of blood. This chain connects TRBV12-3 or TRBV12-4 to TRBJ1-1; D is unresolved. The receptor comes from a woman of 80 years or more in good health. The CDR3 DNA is TGTGCCAGCAGTCACGGACTCTCCACTGAAGCTTTCTTT. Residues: CASSHGLSTEAFF.